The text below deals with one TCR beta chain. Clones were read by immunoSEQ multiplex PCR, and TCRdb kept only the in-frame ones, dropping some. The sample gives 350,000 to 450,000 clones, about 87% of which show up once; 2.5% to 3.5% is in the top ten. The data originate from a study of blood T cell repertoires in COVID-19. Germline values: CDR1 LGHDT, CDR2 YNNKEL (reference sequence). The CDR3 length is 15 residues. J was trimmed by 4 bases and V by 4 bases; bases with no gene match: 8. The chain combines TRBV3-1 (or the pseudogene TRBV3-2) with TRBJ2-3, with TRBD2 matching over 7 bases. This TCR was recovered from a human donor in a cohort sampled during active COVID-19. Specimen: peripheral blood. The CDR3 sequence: CASSLPGGRADTQYF. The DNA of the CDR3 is TGTGCCAGCAGCCTTCCGGGAGGCAGGGCAGATACGCAGTATTTT.